This TCR beta chain was profiled in a study of T cells in Graves' hyperthyroidism and ophthalmopathy. General observations from the study: Most clonotypes expanded in the thyroid (above 0.001) were also present in blood.

Worth noting for this clonotype: Antigen specificity is unknown. This may be a read error: a much more frequent sequence differs by one nucleotide.

The investigators amplified TCR beta CDR3 regions from RNA transcripts. Carried out on the TCR CDR3, a first-round RT-PCR used the HTBI primer set. TCRdb reanalysed the multiplex PCR reads using MiXCR and keeps one entry per CDR3 protein. The repertoire holds about 52,000 distinct CDR3 sequences, with less than 60% as singletons. The CDR3 covers 20 residues. V was clipped by 1 base and J by 6 bases; unmatched bases: 21. CDR1 is MNHNS and CDR2 is SASEGT in the germline V gene. Material for sequencing was blood. This sequence originates from a woman between 45 and 65 years old with Graves' ophthalmopathy. The rearrangement uses TRBV6-1 and TRBJ1-5; TRBD1 matches at 7 bases. The CDR3 nucleotides read TGTGCCAGCAGTGAAGGCCCCGGCGGGGTGTTAGGGGGCGACAGTCAGCCCCAGCATTTT. It yields the protein CASSEGPGGVLGGDSQPQHF.